These 21 T cell receptor beta chains came from one sample sequenced in a study of OX40 agonist ivuxolimab in advanced cancers. The library was built by means of the immunoSEQ multiplex PCR assay. This immuneACCESS table, as held by TCRdb, lists in-frame sequences with V and J called but not all clones. Of the missing ones, under half trace to an unresolved V gene in checked studies; the others have no known cause. This sample lists about 45,000 clones; roughly 90% were detected once. Of the sample, about a sixth falls within the top ten clones. The sample in question was CD4+ or CD8+ T cells sorted from blood, obtained in a trial of the OX40 agonist ivuxolimab. Receptor source: an adult with an advanced solid tumor such as melanoma, head and neck, liver or kidney cancer.

V usage is TRBV13 and J usage is TRBJ1-1; weak D call: TRBD1 (6 bases). Germline CDR1 is PRHDT and CDR2 is FYEKMQ (reference sequence). Trimming took off 5 bases at V and 3 bases at J, with 13 bases between the two ends. The CDR3 totals 14 residues. CDR3 DNA: TGTGCCAGCAGCCCCCGGGGGGGGCACACTGAAGCTTTCTTT. This sequence encodes CASSPRGGHTEAFF.

The chain is built from TRBV4-2 and TRBJ2-7, with D perhaps matching TRBD2 (6 bases). Trimming stripped 0 bases from V and 0 bases from J, with 12 bases between. Germline V CDR1 and CDR2: LGHNA, YNFKEQ. This CDR3 comprises 16 residues. CDR3 sequence: CASSQEGLTSSYEQYF. In DNA form, the CDR3 reads TGTGCCAGCAGCCAAGAGGGTTTGACTAGCTCCTACGAGCAGTACTTC.

V is TRBV6-6 and J is TRBJ1-5; 8 bases agree with TRBD1. The germline gives CDR1 MNHNY, CDR2 SVGAGI (reference sequence). V dropped 5 bases and J dropped 6; count of bases not matched to a gene: 6. CDR3 length equals 14 residues. The CDR3 region is CASSNSGGPQPQHF. The CDR3 DNA reads as TGTGCCAGCAGTAATTCAGGGGGCCCTCAGCCCCAGCATTTT.

The chain couples TRBV6-5 to TRBJ2-7; TRBD2 aligns across 7 bases. This CDR3 contains 15 residues. CDR1 is MNHEY and CDR2 is SVGAGI in the germline V gene. The trim removed 2 bases at V and 2 bases at J, leaving 6 bases unmatched. CDR3 protein: CASSYSSGLAYEQYF. The CDR3, as DNA: TGTGCCAGCAGTTACAGCTCAGGACTAGCCTACGAGCAGTACTTC.

This chain connects TRBV18 to TRBJ1-2; D gene uncertain. The germline gives CDR1 KGHSH, CDR2 LQKENI. This CDR3 contains 16 residues. V gave up 1 base and J gave up 4 bases, with 16 bases separating them. The CDR3 sequence is CASSPLGRGNVYGYTF. The CDR3 DNA reads as TGTGCCAGCTCACCACTCGGGAGAGGGAACGTCTATGGCTACACCTTC.

CDR3 in DNA: TGTGCCAGCAGCGCCCACGTGGGAAAGAGCACAGACGAGCAGTACTTC. This gives the protein CASSAHVGKSTDEQYF. The chain has TRBV9 and TRBJ2-7; no clear D. There are 16 residues in the CDR3. The ends were cut back, 3 bases at V and 5 bases at J, with 21 bases in the middle. Germline CDR1 SGDLS, CDR2 YYNGEE.

The table lists this clone with a count of one. The V and J genes are TRBV19 and TRBJ1-4; 7 bases align to TRBD1. The germline V gene has CDR1 LNHDA and CDR2 SQIVND (reference sequence). V was pared by 5 bases and J by 5 bases, with 8 bases of the junction left unmatched. The CDR3 totals 15 residues. The CDR3 DNA reads as TGTGCCAGTAGTGCCCCGGGACAGTTAAATGAAAAACTGTTTTTT. Its translation: CASSAPGQLNEKLFF.

The chain employs TRBV4-1 and TRBJ2-1; 7 nucleotides match TRBD2. Germline CDR1 MGHRA, CDR2 YSYEKL. The V gene end was trimmed by 2 bases and the J gene end by 15 bases; junction bases not matched to a gene: 7. The CDR3 length is 12 residues. CDR3 sequence: CASSQNLAVPFF. CDR3 DNA: TGCGCCAGCAGCCAAAACCTAGCGGTCCCGTTCTTC.

The V and J genes are TRBV7-9 and TRBJ2-2, with 9 bases fitting TRBD2. Germline V CDR1 and CDR2: SEHNR, FQNEAQ (reference sequence). The CDR3 totals 15 residues. V shed 3 bases, J shed 1 base, and the junction held 0 bases outside the gene matches. In DNA form, the CDR3 reads TGTGCCAGCAGCTTTAGCGGGGGGAACACCGGGGAGCTGTTTTTT. Encoded protein: CASSFSGGNTGELFF.

The sample holds a few counts of this clone. The rearrangement links TRBV7-3 to TRBJ1-2; weak D call: TRBD1 (5 bases). Trimming took 5 bases from V and 5 from J, leaving 18 bases between them. The germline CDR1 and CDR2 sequences are SGHTA and FQGTGA. The CDR3 extends over 15 amino acids. CDR3 loop: CASSLSGTGVYGYTF. Written as DNA, the CDR3 is TGTGCCAGCAGCCTATCCGGGACTGGCGTTTATGGCTACACCTTC.

This chain joins TRBV29-1 and TRBJ1-2, with D hard to call. V lost 0 bases, J lost 1 base, and 9 bases lay in between. CDR3 length equals 14 residues. From germline, CDR1 is SQVTM and CDR2 ANQGSEA. The CDR3 loop reads CSVEDRPINYGYTF. The CDR3 coding sequence is TGCAGCGTTGAAGACAGACCGATTAACTATGGCTACACCTTC.

This chain links TRBV27 with TRBJ2-7; no clear D gene. Germline V lookup: CDR1 MNHEY, CDR2 SMNVEV (reference sequence). CDR3 length: 13 residues. V dropped 3 bases and J dropped 2 bases, with 8 bases sitting between them. This CDR3 is CASSFRGTYEQYF. Written as DNA, the CDR3 is TGTGCCAGCAGTTTCCGTGGGACCTACGAGCAGTACTTC.

The CDR3 spells CASSQGRGRNQPQHF. CDR3 coding DNA: TGTGCCAGCAGCCAGGGCAGGGGTCGCAATCAGCCCCAGCATTTT. This chain joins TRBV13 and TRBJ1-5, with D possibly matching TRBD1 (6 bases). CDR1 is PRHDT and CDR2 is FYEKMQ in the germline V gene (reference sequence). The CDR3 is 15 amino acids. The V and J ends lost 5 bases and 2 bases respectively, with 13 bases between them.

The chain combines TRBV11-3 with TRBJ2-7; D is possibly TRBD1 (6 bases). The germline V gene has CDR1 SGHNT and CDR2 YENEEA. CDR3 length equals 17 residues. The V end was cut by 7 bases, the J end by 4 bases, with 26 bases between. The CDR3 sequence: CASTLRGNRVFRYEQYF. CDR3 sequence (DNA): TGTGCCAGCACACTTAGGGGTAACAGGGTTTTTCGATACGAGCAGTACTTC.

The CDR3 sequence is CATSVGRNTEAFF. Written as DNA, the CDR3 is TGTGCCACCAGTGTGGGGCGAAACACTGAAGCTTTCTTT. The chain employs TRBV15 and TRBJ1-1; tentative D call: TRBD1 (5 bases). Trimming shortened V by 6 bases and J by 2 bases, and 10 bases separated the two germline ends. In germline, CDR1 is LNHNV, CDR2 YYDKDF (reference sequence). The CDR3 covers 13 residues.

The chain joins TRBV19 to TRBJ2-2; 8 positions agree with TRBD1. Looked up from germline, CDR1 is LNHDA and CDR2 is SQIVND (reference sequence). Trimming removed 9 bases from V and 3 bases from J; junction bases left unmatched: 3. CDR3 length equals 13 residues. For the CDR3, the DNA is TGTGCCAGCCTCAGGGGGCACACCGGGGAGCTGTTTTTT. Its translation is CASLRGHTGELFF.

V usage is TRBV6-1 and J usage is TRBJ1-5, with a possible D match to TRBD1 (6 bases). The CDR3 length is 14 residues. Germline V gives CDR1 MNHNS, CDR2 SASEGT. V was shortened by 4 bases and J by 7 bases, with 14 bases between the two germline ends. CDR3 coding DNA: TGTGCCAGCAGTGCTGAGGGGGGGGCACAGCCCCAGCATTTT. This encodes CASSAEGGAQPQHF.

The sample holds a few counts of this clone. The V and J genes are TRBV6-1 and TRBJ2-4, with D tentatively TRBD2 (6 bases). This CDR3 comprises 13 residues. Germline CDR1 and CDR2: MNHNS and SASEGT. V shed 10 bases and J shed 7 bases, with 17 bases lying between them. DNA for the CDR3: TGTGCCACCCTTAGGGAGGAGGGGAACATTCAGTACTTC. Its protein is CATLREEGNIQYF.

The chain couples TRBV6-4 to TRBJ2-6, with D uncertain. V shed 0 bases and J shed 0 bases, with 6 bases lying between them. Germline loops: CDR1 MRHNA, CDR2 SNTAGT. The CDR3 totals 16 residues. The chain's CDR3 is CASSDSGSSGANVLTF. CDR3 bases: TGTGCCAGCAGTGACTCGGGCAGCTCTGGGGCCAACGTCCTGACTTTC.

The chain links TRBV9 to TRBJ2-7; D remains unclear. From germline, CDR1 is SGDLS and CDR2 YYNGEE. V gave up 3 bases and J gave up 6 bases, with 10 bases separating them. The CDR3 runs to 12 residues. The chain's CDR3 is CASSAVGPEQYF. DNA of the CDR3: TGTGCCAGCAGCGCCGTAGGGCCCGAGCAGTACTTC.

This rearrangement joins TRBV4-1 to TRBJ1-3; D is ambiguous. Germline V gene data show CDR1 as MGHRA and CDR2 as YSYEKL. V dropped 6 bases and J dropped 8 bases, with 20 bases sitting between them. This CDR3 comprises 15 residues. The CDR3 loop reads CASRPKTLLEDTIYF. As DNA, the CDR3 is TGCGCCAGCAGACCCAAGACACTCTTAGAGGACACCATATATTTT.